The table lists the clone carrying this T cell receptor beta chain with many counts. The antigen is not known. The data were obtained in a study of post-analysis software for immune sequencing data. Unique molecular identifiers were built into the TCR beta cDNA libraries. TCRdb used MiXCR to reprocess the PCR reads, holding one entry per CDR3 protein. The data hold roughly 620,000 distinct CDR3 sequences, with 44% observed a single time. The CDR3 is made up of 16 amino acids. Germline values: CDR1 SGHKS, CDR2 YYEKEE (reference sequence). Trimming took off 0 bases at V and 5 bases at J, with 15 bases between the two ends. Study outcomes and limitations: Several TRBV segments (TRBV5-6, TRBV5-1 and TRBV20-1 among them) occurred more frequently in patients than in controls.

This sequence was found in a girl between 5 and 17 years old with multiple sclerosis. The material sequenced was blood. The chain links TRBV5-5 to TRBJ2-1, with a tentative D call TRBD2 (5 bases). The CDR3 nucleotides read TGTGCCAGCAGCTTGGGAGGGCGAGGAGAGAACAATGAGCAGTTCTTC. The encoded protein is CASSLGGRGENNEQFF.